The 11 T cell receptor beta chains in this list originate from one sample, sequenced in a study of response to subunit inactivated influenza vaccine. TCRdb recomputed calls from the RT-PCR reads with MiXCR, one row per CDR3 protein. The sample yields more than 500,000 distinct CDR3 sequences, approximately 10% seen once. This sample also appeared in a second study, on T cells expressing NK-cell markers. This second study says: Generation of TCR beta cDNA was performed by 5'RACE template switching incorporating UMIs.

The sequencing here drew on PBMCs from blood, taken on the day of vaccination. The source of these receptors is a middle-aged man who received an inactivated influenza vaccine.

This clonotype was observed many times. V and J are TRBV20-1 and TRBJ2-1; 7 bases align to TRBD2. CDR1 is DFQATT, CDR2 SNEGSKA, per germline (reference sequence). The length of the CDR3 is 14 residues. Losses at the gene ends were 6 bases for V and 1 base for J; bases not matched to a gene: 6. CDR3 protein: CSARRGGSYNEQFF. CDR3 bases: TGCAGTGCCCGCCGCGGGGGTTCCTACAATGAGCAGTTCTTC.

This chain uses TRBV3-1 with TRBJ2-1; D gene uncertain. Germline V gene lookup returns CDR1 LGHDT and CDR2 YNNKEL (reference sequence). With 1 base removed from V and 12 bases from J, the gap between germline ends came to 13 bases. The CDR3 length is 13 residues. Written as DNA, the CDR3 is TGTGCCAGCAGCCAAGCCTCTGGATCTCCGCAGTTCTTC. Encoded protein: CASSQASGSPQFF.

There are many counts of this clonotype. The chain uses TRBV7-2 and TRBJ1-4, with TRBD1 as a possible D gene (6 bases). Germline lookup yields CDR1 SGHTA and CDR2 FQGNSA. Trimming removed 3 bases at V and 9 bases at J, with 11 bases between. This CDR3 region has 13 residues. Here the CDR3 reads CASSFQGQKKLFF. As DNA, the CDR3 is TGTGCCAGCAGCTTTCAAGGACAGAAAAAACTGTTTTTT.

The sample holds a few counts of this clonotype. The chain employs TRBV5-1 and TRBJ1-1, with D tentatively TRBD1 (6 bases). This CDR3 region has 14 residues. V lost 4 bases and J 4 bases, leaving 14 bases between the germline ends. Per the germline V gene, CDR1 is SGHRS and CDR2 is YFSETQ. The CDR3 nucleotides read TGCGCCAGCAGCGTAACCACAGGGTCCACTGAAGCTTTCTTT. Translating it yields CASSVTTGSTEAFF.

In its sample, this clonotype was seen many times. The rearrangement uses TRBV28 and TRBJ1-1; maybe TRBD1 (6 bases). CDR1 and CDR2 from the germline V gene are MDHEN and SYDVKM. CDR3 size: 14 residues. The V end lost 7 bases, the J end lost 4 bases, and 16 bases lay between the germline ends. This CDR3 is CASTLGGLGTEAFF. Written as DNA, the CDR3 is TGTGCCAGCACCCTAGGGGGGTTGGGCACTGAAGCTTTCTTT. Based on the CDR3 plus reference TRBV28 and TRBJ1-1, the full variable domain is DVKVTQSSRYLVKRTGEKVFLECVQDMDHENMFWYRQDPGLGLRLIYFSYDVKMKEKGDIPEGYSVSREKKERFSLILESASTNQTSMYLCASTLGGLGTEAFFGQGTRLTVV.

There are many counts of this clonotype. The CDR3 sequence is CASSLSGVTHEQYF. In DNA form, the CDR3 reads TGTGCCAGCAGTTTATCCGGGGTTACCCACGAGCAGTACTTC. The chain joins TRBV12-3 or TRBV12-4 to TRBJ2-7, with D possibly being TRBD2 (5 bases). The CDR3 is 14 residues long. The V gene lost 2 bases and the J gene lost 5 bases, with 13 bases spanning the gap.

The gene calls are TRBV5-6 and TRBJ1-2; D unresolved. CDR3 length equals 14 residues. The ends were cut back, 4 bases at V and 1 base at J, with 11 bases in the middle. The germline gives CDR1 SGHDT, CDR2 YYEEEE. CDR3: CASSPVGSNYGYTF. CDR3 sequence (DNA): TGTGCCAGCAGCCCGGTGGGGAGTAACTATGGCTACACCTTC.

For this clonotype: A read error may be the cause here, since a much bigger clone is one base away. V and J are TRBV24-1 and TRBJ2-3, with D tentatively TRBD2 (6 bases). Germline CDR1 is KGHDR and CDR2 is SFDVKD. The CDR3 contains 15 residues. CDR3 in DNA: TGTGCCACGGGGCTTTCGGGACTCCACACAGATACGCCGTATTTT. It specifies CATGLSGLHTDTPYF.

This clonotype has ten or more counts. The chain uses TRBV4-1 and TRBJ1-4, with 10 bases identical to TRBD1. V gave up 6 bases and J gave up 3 bases; unmatched junction bases: 13. Germline V gene sequence: CDR1 MGHRA, CDR2 YSYEKL. This CDR3 has 18 amino acids. The CDR3: CASRSGTGARLANEKLFF. The CDR3 DNA follows: TGCGCCAGCAGGTCCGGGACAGGGGCAAGATTAGCTAATGAAAAACTGTTTTTT.

This clonotype showed up just a few times. V is TRBV5-1 and J is TRBJ1-1; 7 positions agree with TRBD1. This CDR3 has 14 residues. Germline V CDR1 and CDR2: SGHRS, YFSETQ. V was pared by 0 bases and J by 4 bases, with 3 bases of the junction left unmatched. CDR3 region: CASSLEGGFTEAFF. The CDR3 DNA reads as TGCGCCAGCAGCTTGGAAGGGGGCTTCACTGAAGCTTTCTTT. The whole variable domain, remainder taken from reference TRBV5-1 and TRBJ1-1, is KAGVTQTPRYLIKTRGQQVTLSCSPISGHRSVSWYQQTPGQGLQFLFEYFSETQRNKGNFPGRFSGRQFSNSRSEMNVSTLELGDSALYLCASSLEGGFTEAFFGQGTRLTVV.

This clonotype appeared a few times. This chain uses TRBV4-1 with TRBJ1-1, with D possibly TRBD1 on 6 matching bases. V was trimmed by 4 bases and J by 8 bases, leaving 20 bases between them. The length of the CDR3 is 15 residues. Germline values: CDR1 MGHRA, CDR2 YSYEKL. DNA for the CDR3: TGCGCCAGCAGCCCACAGGGACAATCTCCCCTAGAAGCTTTCTTT. Translating it yields CASSPQGQSPLEAFF.